Shown below are 8 T cell receptor beta chains from a single sample sequenced in a study of monozygotic twins with inflammatory bowel disease. TCRdb reanalyzed the 5' RACE reads and collapses them to one entry per CDR3 protein, without DNA. Seen in this sample are roughly 160,000 distinct CDR3 sequences; the ten most common clones hold 6.5% to 9%. The specimen was blood. The receptors shown here come from a human donor with ulcerative colitis or Crohn's disease, or a healthy co-twin of an affected twin (not recorded which).

The V gene is TRBV10-3, the J gene TRBJ1-5; the TCRdb call, TRBD1, lacks DNA for checking. CDR1 and CDR2 from the germline V gene are ENHRY and SYGVKD. This CDR3 is built from 15 residues. CDR3 loop: CAISGTGVGNQPQHF.

The chain's CDR3 is CAISDTGHPSTDTQYF. V usage is TRBV10-3 and J usage is TRBJ2-3; TCRdb picks TRBD1, but there is no DNA to check that call. Per germline, CDR1 ENHRY and CDR2 SYGVKD. This CDR3 comprises 16 residues.

This rearrangement joins TRBV5-1 to TRBJ2-2. The germline CDR1 and CDR2 sequences are SGHRS and YFSETQ. This CDR3 has 13 residues. The CDR3 reads CASSSWSTGELFF.

The rearrangement joins TRBV7-2 to TRBJ1-2. The CDR3 loop spans 14 amino acids. CDR1 SGHTA and CDR2 FQGNSA come from the germline V gene. CDR3 sequence: CASTLGEGPYGYTF.

V and J are TRBV5-1 and TRBJ1-6; without DNA, the TCRdb call of TRBD1 cannot be checked. This CDR3 is 14 amino acids long. The germline V gene encodes CDR1 SGHRS and CDR2 YFSETQ. This CDR3 is CASSLGRENSPLHF.

V is TRBV10-3 and J is TRBJ1-5; lacking DNA, the TRBD1 call made by TCRdb goes unchecked. CDR1 is ENHRY and CDR2 is SYGVKD in the germline V gene. The CDR3 runs to 14 residues. CDR3 in amino acids: CAIGEGAGNGPQHF.

The chain is built from TRBV7-9 and TRBJ2-7; TCRdb reports TRBD1, a call that lacks DNA to check it against. The CDR3 loop spans 13 amino acids. Germline-derived CDR1 and CDR2 are SEHNR and FQNEAQ (reference sequence). The CDR3 loop reads CASSWGERREQYF. The variable domain in full, with the rest retrieved from reference TRBV7-9 and TRBJ2-7, is DTGVSQNPRHKITKRGQNVTFRCDPISEHNRLYWYRQTLGQGPEFLTYFQNEAQLEKSRLLSDRFSAERPKGSFSTLEIQRTEQGDSAMYLCASSWGERREQYFGPGTRLTVT.

The genes are TRBV6-5 and TRBJ2-7; TCRdb names TRBD2, which stays unverified in the absence of DNA. Germline CDR1 MNHEY, CDR2 SVGAGI. CDR3 length: 15 amino acids. The CDR3 protein is CASSYPRAGTYEQYF.